This TCR beta chain was sequenced in a study of cytomegalovirus exposure and HLA in healthy donors. General observations from the study: Data from an earlier analysis indicated that most TCR beta V segments were productive either about 87% or about 30% of the time.

Primers for the PCR totalled 60 Vbeta and 13 Jbeta. Authors' data handling: In a later analysis, around 87 million unique TCR beta chains included roughly 11 million shared by two or more donors. Sequencing used immunoSEQ multiplex PCR; TCRdb keeps in-frame clones, though not all of them. The V and J calls and clone size are taken from that table; D and trimming were inferred from the DNA. Of roughly 200,000 clones listed, 77% are singletons. Of note for this clone: Its antigen is currently unknown.

Trimming cost V 6 bases and J 3 bases; bases outside gene matches: 2. The CDR3 consists of 13 residues. Germline CDR1 SNHLY, CDR2 FYNNEI. The sample consisted of PBMCs. This TCR came from an older woman in good health and CMV-seropositive. The rearrangement joins TRBV2 to TRBJ1-5, with TRBD1 matching 7 bases. The CDR3 spells CASRGQTNQPQHF. CDR3 sequence (DNA): TGTGCCAGCAGGGGACAGACCAATCAGCCCCAGCATTTT.